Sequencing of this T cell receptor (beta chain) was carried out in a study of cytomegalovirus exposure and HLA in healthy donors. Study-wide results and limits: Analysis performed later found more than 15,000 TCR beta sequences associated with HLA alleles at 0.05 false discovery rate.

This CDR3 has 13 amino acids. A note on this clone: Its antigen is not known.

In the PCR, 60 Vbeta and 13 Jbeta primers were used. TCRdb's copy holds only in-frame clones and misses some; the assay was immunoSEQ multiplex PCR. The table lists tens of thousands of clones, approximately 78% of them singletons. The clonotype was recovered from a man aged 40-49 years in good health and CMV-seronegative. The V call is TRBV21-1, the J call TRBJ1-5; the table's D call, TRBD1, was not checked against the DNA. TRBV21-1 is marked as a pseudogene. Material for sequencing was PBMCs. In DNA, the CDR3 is TGTGCCAGCAGCAAATCACCAGATCAGCCCCAGCATTTT. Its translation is CASSKSPDQPQHF.